This entry lists 30 T cell receptor beta chains sequenced from one sample in a study of identical twins. TCRdb analysed the 5' RACE reads with MiXCR anew, one entry per CDR3 protein. Of fewer than 250,000 distinct CDR3 sequences listed, approximately 6.8% are singletons. In addition, the sample was reused for a study of yellow fever vaccine responses in identical twins.

The sample comprised CD8+ T cells sorted from blood. These receptors originate from a woman aged 18-30 years in good health.

This clonotype was found a few times. V and J are TRBV7-8 and TRBJ1-4, with a possible D match to TRBD1 (5 bases). There are 14 residues in the CDR3. The germline V and J ends were trimmed by 3 bases and 5 bases, with 10 bases remaining between them. CDR1 is SGHVS, CDR2 FQNEAQ, per germline. CDR3 bases: TGTGCCAGCAGCTTCCCGGGGCCCAATGAAAAACTGTTTTTT. Translation: CASSFPGPNEKLFF.

Many counts were recorded for this clonotype. The chain joins TRBV4-2 to TRBJ2-2; 7 bases are shared with TRBD2. Germline V gives CDR1 LGHNA, CDR2 YNFKEQ. V lost 0 bases and J lost 7; bases outside the gene matches: 2. The CDR3 length is 14 residues. In nucleotides, the CDR3 is TGTGCCAGCAGCCAAGATTGGGAGGGCGGGGAGCTGTTTTTT. Translated: CASSQDWEGGELFF.

CDR3 DNA sequence: TGTGCCAGCAGTTTGGGGGGACAGGCCTACGAGCAGTACGTC. This encodes CASSLGGQAYEQYV. The chain employs TRBV12-3 or TRBV12-4 and TRBJ2-7, with 8 bases lining up with TRBD1. This CDR3 region has 14 residues. J was trimmed by 2 bases and V by 3 bases; bases with no gene match: 3.

The genes are TRBV3-1 and TRBJ1-1, with TRBD1 matching 9 bases. V dropped 4 bases and J dropped 5; count of bases not matched to a gene: 5. The CDR3 is 14 residues long. Germline V gene sequence: CDR1 LGHDT, CDR2 YNNKEL (reference sequence). CDR3 residues: CASSPYRGLTEAFF. Here the CDR3 DNA reads TGTGCCAGCAGCCCATACAGGGGGCTGACTGAAGCTTTCTTT.

The CDR3 is CASSLGGWSENIQYF. In DNA form, the CDR3 reads TGTGCCAGCAGCTTAGGGGGATGGAGTGAAAACATTCAGTACTTC. The chain uses TRBV11-2 and TRBJ2-4, with D uncertain. CDR3 length: 15 residues. Between the trimmed V and J ends, which lost 1 base and 5 bases, there was a span of 12 bases. Germline V CDR1 and CDR2: SGHAT, FQNNGV. Supplemented by reference TRBV11-2 and TRBJ2-4, the full variable domain reads EAGVAQSPRYKIIEKRQSVAFWCNPISGHATLYWYQQILGQGPKLLIQFQNNGVVDDSQLPKDRFSAERLKGVDSTLKIQPAKLEDSAVYLCASSLGGWSENIQYFGAGTRLSVL.

This chain links TRBV4-1 with TRBJ2-1; 9 positions agree with TRBD1. The CDR3 contains 17 residues. Per germline, CDR1 MGHRA and CDR2 YSYEKL. V lost 0 bases to trimming and J lost 10 bases; unmatched junction nucleotides: 13. The CDR3 region is CASSQDDRDREVGEQFF. CDR3 coding DNA: TGCGCCAGCAGCCAAGATGACCGGGACAGGGAAGTCGGGGAGCAGTTCTTC.

This clonotype appeared many times. The chain uses TRBV6-4 and TRBJ1-1; the D gene is possibly TRBD1 (5 bases). Germline CDR1 is MRHNA and CDR2 is SNTAGT. The V gene lost 3 bases and the J gene lost 3 bases, with 8 bases spanning the gap. The CDR3 is made up of 13 amino acids. CDR3 sequence (DNA): TGTGCCAGCAGTGAAGGGGAGCACACTGAAGCTTTCTTT. This sequence encodes CASSEGEHTEAFF.

This clonotype has ten or more counts. The gene calls are TRBV14 and TRBJ2-1; 10 positions match TRBD2. This CDR3 has 17 residues. CDR1 and CDR2 (germline): SGHDN, FVKESK. The trim removed 0 bases at V and 9 bases at J, leaving 11 bases unmatched. CDR3 region: CASSQDDILAGDAEQFF. The CDR3, as DNA: TGTGCCAGCAGCCAAGATGATATTCTAGCGGGAGATGCTGAGCAGTTCTTC.

This chain links TRBV14 with TRBJ2-7; 8 bases fit TRBD1. Germline CDR1 and CDR2: SGHDN and FVKESK. The V and J ends lost 2 bases and 1 base, in that order; junction bases with no gene match: 7. The CDR3 is 16 amino acids. The CDR3 DNA sequence: TGTGCCAGCAGCCAAACAGGGGGACACCGTTCCTACGAGCAGTACTTC. This codes for CASSQTGGHRSYEQYF.

This clonotype came up a few times. The chain carries TRBV29-1 and TRBJ2-5; 8 nucleotides align to TRBD1. This CDR3 is 16 amino acids long. Trimming at V came to 0 bases and at J to 5 bases, leaving 11 bases not matched to a gene. Germline loops: CDR1 SQVTM, CDR2 ANQGSEA. The CDR3 DNA reads TGCAGCGTTGAAGATTTAAGAGGACAGGGCCGGGAGACCCAGTACTTC. It specifies CSVEDLRGQGRETQYF.

This chain's CDR3 is CASSPGLAGGSSYNEQFF. The DNA of the CDR3 is TGTGCCAGCAGCCCGGGACTAGCGGGAGGGAGCTCCTACAATGAGCAGTTCTTC. This chain connects TRBV12-3 or TRBV12-4 to TRBJ2-1; 16 bases fit TRBD2. J gave up 0 bases and V 6 bases, and 5 bases lay outside the gene matches. This CDR3 is built from 18 residues.

The gene calls are TRBV13 and TRBJ2-2, with TRBD2 matching 13 bases. Looked up from germline, CDR1 is PRHDT and CDR2 is FYEKMQ (reference sequence). This CDR3 contains 16 residues. Trimming at V came to 8 bases and at J to 0 bases, leaving 3 bases not matched to a gene. The CDR3 sequence is CASETSGGSNTGELFF. The DNA for the CDR3 is TGTGCCAGCGAGACTAGCGGGGGGTCGAACACCGGGGAGCTGTTTTTT.

There are a few counts of this clonotype. The chain has TRBV19 and TRBJ2-5; no firm D call. V lost 10 bases, J lost 3 bases, and 12 bases lay in between. The CDR3 runs to 12 residues. Germline CDR1 reads LNHDA; CDR2 reads SQIVND (reference sequence). The CDR3 DNA sequence: TGTGCCACCGAGGACGACGAAGAGACCCAGTACTTC. As protein: CATEDDEETQYF.

This clonotype was detected ten times or more. This chain uses TRBV15 with TRBJ2-2, with D unclear. Germline CDR1 and CDR2: LNHNV and YYDKDF (reference sequence). The CDR3 is 12 amino acids. Trimming took 4 bases from V and 5 from J, leaving 5 bases between them. The CDR3 region is CATSTTTGELFF. The CDR3 DNA sequence: TGTGCCACCAGCACTACGACCGGGGAGCTGTTTTTT.

V is TRBV20-1 and J is TRBJ1-2; D is unresolved. Germline CDR1 reads DFQATT; CDR2 reads SNEGSKA (reference sequence). The CDR3 consists of 13 residues. The V gene lost 2 bases and the J gene lost 4 bases, with 11 bases spanning the gap. The CDR3, as DNA: TGCAGTGCTAGAAGCAGATCCTCCTATGGCTACACCTTC. It translates to CSARSRSSYGYTF.

The table lists this clonotype with a few counts. CDR3 sequence (DNA): TGTGCCAGCAGTGCGCTAGCGGGACAGACCCAGTACTTC. Protein: CASSALAGQTQYF. This chain joins TRBV2 and TRBJ2-5; 9 nucleotides agree with TRBD2. This CDR3 comprises 13 residues. The J segment lost 6 bases and the V segment lost 4 bases, leaving 3 bases of the junction unmatched. The germline V gene has CDR1 SNHLY and CDR2 FYNNEI. Full variable domain (rest looked up from reference TRBV2 and TRBJ2-5): EPEVTQTPSHQVTQMGQEVILRCVPISNHLYFYWYRQILGQKVEFLVSFYNNEISEKSEIFDDQFSVERPDGSNFTLKIRSTKLEDSAMYFCASSALAGQTQYFGPGTRLLVL.

The chain is built from TRBV5-1 and TRBJ2-2; D is perhaps TRBD1 or TRBD2 (5 bases each). Trimming removed 1 base from V and 1 base from J, with 17 bases in between. Per germline, CDR1 SGHRS and CDR2 YFSETQ. The CDR3 is made up of 18 amino acids. The CDR3 DNA sequence: TGCGCCAGCAGCTTGTGGGCAGGGCGGGCACAGAACACCGGGGAGCTGTTTTTT. Translated, it gives CASSLWAGRAQNTGELFF.

V is TRBV24-1 and J is TRBJ2-3; 8 nucleotides align to TRBD1. The V and J ends lost 4 bases and 3 bases, in that order; junction bases with no gene match: 2. The CDR3 length is 14 residues. CDR1 is KGHDR, CDR2 SFDVKD, per germline. The DNA for the CDR3 is TGTGCCACCAGTGAAAACAGGGGGACAGATACGCAGTATTTT. It is translated as CATSENRGTDTQYF.

This clonotype was seen at least ten times. The CDR3 protein is CSAGTSGDHNEQFF. The DNA for the CDR3 is TGCAGCGCCGGGACTAGCGGGGACCACAATGAGCAGTTCTTC. The chain recombines TRBV29-1 with TRBJ2-1, with 13 positions matching TRBD2. V dropped 7 bases and J dropped 5; count of bases not matched to a gene: 5. The germline V gene encodes CDR1 SQVTM and CDR2 ANQGSEA. The CDR3 extends over 14 amino acids.

In its sample, this clonotype was seen a few times. The chain couples TRBV9 to TRBJ1-1; D remains unclear. Per germline, CDR1 SGDLS and CDR2 YYNGEE. The CDR3 consists of 13 residues. With 0 bases removed from V and 4 bases from J, the gap between germline ends came to 7 bases. CDR3 in amino acids: CASSVGHGTEAFF. Written as DNA, the CDR3 is TGTGCCAGCAGCGTAGGTCACGGCACTGAAGCTTTCTTT. The full variable domain, completed using reference TRBV9 and TRBJ1-1, is DSGVTQTPKHLITATGQRVTLRCSPRSGDLSVYWYQQSLDQGLQFLIQYYNGEERAKGNILERFSAQQFPDLHSELNLSSLELGDSALYFCASSVGHGTEAFFGQGTRLTVV.

The table lists this clonotype with a few counts. The rearrangement links TRBV27 to TRBJ2-7; 7 bases agree with TRBD2. Unmatched junction bases numbered 6, after V lost 7 bases and J lost 6 bases. The CDR3 covers 12 residues. From germline, CDR1 is MNHEY and CDR2 SMNVEV (reference sequence). CDR3 in amino acids: CASTEASGEQYF. The CDR3 bases are TGTGCCAGCACTGAGGCTAGCGGCGAGCAGTACTTC.

The chain employs TRBV28 and TRBJ2-7; the match to TRBD2 covers 7 bases. This CDR3 has 14 residues. Germline assignment: CDR1 MDHEN and CDR2 SYDVKM. V was pared by 5 bases and J by 0 bases, with 4 bases of the junction left unmatched. For the CDR3, the DNA is TGTGCCAGCAGTCCCAGCGGGAACTCCTACGAGCAGTACTTC. It is translated as CASSPSGNSYEQYF. The whole variable domain, filled in from reference TRBV28 and TRBJ2-7, reads DVKVTQSSRYLVKRTGEKVFLECVQDMDHENMFWYRQDPGLGLRLIYFSYDVKMKEKGDIPEGYSVSREKKERFSLILESASTNQTSMYLCASSPSGNSYEQYFGPGTRLTVT.

This clonotype has a handful of counts. This chain connects TRBV9 to TRBJ2-1; D is possibly TRBD2 (6 bases). From germline, CDR1 is SGDLS and CDR2 YYNGEE. Trimming took 3 bases from V and 7 from J, leaving 14 bases between them. The CDR3 spans 14 residues. CDR3 DNA: TGTGCCAGCAGCGCTACCGGGACTCCTAATGAGCAGTTCTTC. Protein product: CASSATGTPNEQFF.

The rearrangement joins TRBV5-1 to TRBJ2-2; D is unresolved. Germline-derived CDR1 and CDR2 are SGHRS and YFSETQ. Trimming pared 0 bases from V and 6 bases from J, leaving 3 bases between. The CDR3 covers 12 residues. In DNA form, the CDR3 reads TGCGCCAGCAGCTTGGATGCCGGGGAGCTGTTTTTT. Protein: CASSLDAGELFF.

The CDR3 DNA reads TGTGCCAGCAACCAAGGAGGGCCGGGAGATACGCAGTATTTT. Translating gives CASNQGGPGDTQYF. This chain links TRBV12-3 or TRBV12-4 with TRBJ2-3, with a weak D call TRBD2 (6 bases). The CDR3 totals 14 residues. V lost 7 bases and J lost 5, with 16 bases in between.

This clonotype was recorded many times. The chain joins TRBV5-5 to TRBJ1-5, with D maybe TRBD1 (5 bases). V shed 4 bases and J shed 4 bases, with 12 bases lying between them. This CDR3 region has 14 residues. In germline, CDR1 is SGHKS, CDR2 YYEKEE (reference sequence). In nucleotides, the CDR3 is TGTGCCAGCAGCCAACGTGGGGGAAATCAGCCCCAGCATTTT. Translated: CASSQRGGNQPQHF.

This clonotype has a handful of counts. J is TRBJ2-7 and V is TRBV12-3 or TRBV12-4; 9 nucleotides agree with TRBD2. The trim removed 7 bases at V and 0 bases at J, leaving 4 bases unmatched. This CDR3 spans 14 amino acids. CDR3 bases: TGTGCCAGCAACTTAGCGGGAGTCTCCTACGAGCAGTACTTC. This codes for CASNLAGVSYEQYF.

This chain's CDR3 is CASSFVAGDNEQFF. The CDR3 bases are TGTGCCAGCAGCTTCGTAGCGGGCGACAATGAGCAGTTCTTC. The gene calls are TRBV7-8 and TRBJ2-1; 7 bases are shared with TRBD2. CDR3 size: 14 residues. V was clipped by 3 bases and J by 5 bases; unmatched bases: 4. Germline assignment: CDR1 SGHVS and CDR2 FQNEAQ.

This clonotype was picked up a small number of times. The rearrangement links TRBV2 to TRBJ2-5, with 8 bases lining up with TRBD1. CDR1 and CDR2 from the germline V gene are SNHLY and FYNNEI. The CDR3 consists of 13 residues. V was clipped by 6 bases and J by 3 bases; unmatched bases: 3. The CDR3 sequence is CASRGTGEETQYF. The CDR3 region has the DNA TGTGCCAGCAGAGGGACAGGAGAAGAGACCCAGTACTTC.

There are many counts of this clonotype. The chain recombines TRBV27 with TRBJ2-3; D assignment may be TRBD1 or TRBD2 (5 bases each). The CDR3 loop spans 14 amino acids. V lost 2 bases, J lost 4 bases, and 10 bases lay in between. Germline V gene lookup returns CDR1 MNHEY and CDR2 SMNVEV (reference sequence). The DNA for the CDR3 is TGTGCCAGCAGTTTAGTCGGGGCGGCAGATACGCAGTATTTT. Its protein product is CASSLVGAADTQYF.